This T cell receptor beta chain was obtained from a study of vaccination effects on CD4 cells after COVID-19. Comments on this clone: As yet, its antigen is unknown.

Assay: immunoSEQ multiplex PCR; the TCRdb copy retains only in-frame clones and omits some. The repertoire holds 75,000 or so clones, with around 74% as singletons. Antigen-specific CD4+ T cells were first expanded with viral peptide pools by the ViraFEST assay and only then sequenced. At the end of more than 8 days of culture, CD4+ T cells were isolated. Participants were vaccinated with two doses of either the BNT162b2 or mRNA-1273 vaccine. Testing of the vaccine recipients showed negative nucleocapsid antibodies and no prior SARS-CoV-2 infection. The receptor comes from a human donor who received a COVID-19 vaccine. The sequencing used CD4+ T cells from PBMCs cultured with HCoV-OC43 spike peptides, collected after COVID-19 vaccination. The subset is: HCoV-OC43 spike overlapping peptide pool stimulation.

The CDR3 DNA follows: TGTGCCACCGGACAGGGGGCATGGGAGACCCAGTACTTC. Protein sequence: CATGQGAWETQYF. The chain recombines TRBV24-1 with TRBJ2-5, with TRBD1 matching over 11 bases. The CDR3 spans 13 residues. V shed 9 bases, J shed 5 bases, and the junction held 4 bases outside the gene matches. Germline CDR1 KGHDR, CDR2 SFDVKD.